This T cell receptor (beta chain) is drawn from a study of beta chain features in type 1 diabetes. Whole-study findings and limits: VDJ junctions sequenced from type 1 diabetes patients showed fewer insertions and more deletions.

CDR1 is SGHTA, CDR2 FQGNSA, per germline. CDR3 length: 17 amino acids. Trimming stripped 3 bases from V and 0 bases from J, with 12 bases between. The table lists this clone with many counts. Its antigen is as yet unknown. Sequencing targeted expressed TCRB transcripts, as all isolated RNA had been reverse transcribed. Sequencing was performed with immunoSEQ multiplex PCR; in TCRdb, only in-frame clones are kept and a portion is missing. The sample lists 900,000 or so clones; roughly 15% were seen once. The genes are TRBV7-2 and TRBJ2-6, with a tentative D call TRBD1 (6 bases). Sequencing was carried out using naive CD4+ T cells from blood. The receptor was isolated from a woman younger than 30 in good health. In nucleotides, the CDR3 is TGTGCCAGCAGCTTTACAGGGCGGAGCTCTGGGGCCAACGTCCTGACTTTC. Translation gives CASSFTGRSSGANVLTF.